The 4 T cell receptor beta chains reported below all come from one sample, sequenced in a study of early T cells in non-severe SARS-CoV-2 infection (dated by TCRdb to about 2021). The receptor library was made with 5' RACE. Sequencing instrument: NextSeq 500. TCRdb's own reprocessing of the public reads used fastp at Q25 and MiXCR and kept productive beta chains. Every distinct CDR3 protein forms one entry, paired with its most common genes and DNA. For this sample the table gives over 85,000 distinct CDR3 sequences, of which roughly 12% were detected only once. The ten biggest clones cover less than 4.5% of the sample. The specimen comprised whole blood, sampled at baseline. Receptor source: an adult who was a healthcare worker with PCR-confirmed SARS-CoV-2 infection or an uninfected control (not recorded which).

The chain combines TRBV10-3 with TRBJ1-1; weak D call: TRBD1 (5 bases). Trimming removed 3 bases at V and 5 bases at J, with 10 bases between. Germline V gene sequence: CDR1 ENHRY, CDR2 SYGVKD. The CDR3 is 13 amino acids. The CDR3 region is CAISDRAGTEAFF. As DNA, the CDR3 is TGTGCCATCAGTGACAGGGCGGGAACTGAAGCTTTCTTT.

This clonotype was found many times. This rearrangement joins TRBV7-9 to TRBJ2-6, with D possibly being TRBD1 or TRBD2 (5 bases each). V was clipped by 4 bases and J by 15 bases, with 13 bases between them. This CDR3 comprises 12 residues. CDR1 and CDR2 from the germline V gene are SEHNR and FQNEAQ (reference sequence). CDR3 loop: CASSSKPGPLTF. The CDR3 DNA sequence: TGTGCCAGCAGCTCTAAGCCGGGACCCCTGACTTTC. The full variable domain, completed using reference TRBV7-9 and TRBJ2-6, is DTGVSQNPRHKITKRGQNVTFRCDPISEHNRLYWYRQTLGQGPEFLTYFQNEAQLEKSRLLSDRFSAERPKGSFSTLEIQRTEQGDSAMYLCASSSKPGPLTFGAGSRLTVL.

The chain employs TRBV6-5 and TRBJ1-2; 9 positions agree with TRBD1. The CDR3 loop spans 16 amino acids. Germline assignment: CDR1 MNHEY and CDR2 SVGAGI. V shed 5 bases and J 8 bases; nucleotides not matched to a gene: 15. CDR3 protein: CASSGTGKLPLGGYTF. The CDR3 bases are TGTGCCAGCAGTGGGACAGGGAAACTCCCGCTCGGGGGCTACACCTTC.

The genes are TRBV3-1 and TRBJ2-1; D remains unclear. Trimming stripped 0 bases from V and 4 bases from J, with 10 bases between. From germline, CDR1 is LGHDT and CDR2 YNNKEL (reference sequence). This CDR3 has 15 amino acids. CDR3 in DNA: TGTGCCAGCAGCCAAGAGAACCTTCGTTACAATGAGCAGTTCTTC. Protein sequence: CASSQENLRYNEQFF.